This T cell receptor (beta chain) was recorded in a study of blood T cell repertoires in COVID-19. V was clipped by 6 bases and J by 11 bases, with 25 bases between them. The CDR3 contains 14 residues. Germline CDR1 is SQVTM and CDR2 is ANQGSEA. Data came from immunoSEQ multiplex PCR; TCRdb stores just in-frame clones and leaves some out. The sample lists approximately 30,000 clones; around nine tenths were seen once. The sequence was obtained from a human donor with active COVID-19. The donor label of this sample is uncertain. The sequencing sample was made of peripheral blood. This chain connects TRBV29-1 to TRBJ1-1; no clear D. CDR3 nucleotides: TGCAGCGTCCTTACTTTTGAGGGCAGATATACGGCTTTCTTT. Protein: CSVLTFEGRYTAFF.